This T cell receptor (beta chain) was retrieved from a study of cytomegalovirus exposure and HLA in healthy donors. The protocol was immunoSEQ multiplex PCR, while the TCRdb copy is restricted to in-frame clones and leaves out a portion. This table has 150,000 to 180,000 clones, 70% to 90% appearing once. Looked up from germline, CDR1 is SGHVS and CDR2 is FNYEAQ. The CDR3 length is 15 residues. After removal of 5 bases from V and 4 bases from J, the junction contained 8 bases not matched to a gene. As for this clone: What it recognizes is unknown.

Study-wide results and limits: Reports indicated that the classifier achieved high specificity and sensitivity in diagnosing cytomegalovirus status. Specificity of three CMV-associated chains for CMV antigens was verified in vitro.

The chain couples TRBV7-6 to TRBJ2-3; 8 nucleotides match TRBD1. The TCR originated in a man between 18 and 29 years old in good health and CMV-seropositive. The source material was PBMCs. The CDR3 loop reads CASSTRGQGPDTQYF. Written as DNA, the CDR3 is TGTGCCAGCAGCACCCGAGGACAGGGTCCAGATACGCAGTATTTT.